The clone carrying this T cell receptor (beta chain) showed up just once. This sample is drawn from a study of Graves' ophthalmopathy and Graves' hyperthyroidism. RNA transcripts provided the template for amplifying TCR beta CDR3 regions. Amplification began with first-round RT-PCR using HTBI primers, then second-round multiplex PCR was performed. TCRdb passed the multiplex PCR reads through MiXCR, listing each CDR3 protein once. The sample has 500,000 to 800,000 distinct CDR3 sequences, about 41% seen once. The germline gives CDR1 SNHLY, CDR2 FYNNEI. The CDR3 covers 13 residues. V was clipped by 6 bases and J by 9 bases; unmatched bases: 7.

The specimen was peripheral blood. This TCR was recovered from an adult man with Graves' ophthalmopathy. The chain combines TRBV2 with TRBJ2-5; 10 bases line up with TRBD1. The CDR3 DNA is TGTGCCAGCAGGCCGACAGGGGGCCAGCCCCAGTACTTC. Translating gives CASRPTGGQPQYF.